This TCR beta chain was identified during a study of T-cell reconstitution after alpha-beta-depleted transplantation in children. The CDR3 consists of 15 residues. Germline values: CDR1 LGHDT, CDR2 YNNKEL (reference sequence). Trimming took off 0 bases at V and 0 bases at J, with 7 bases between the two ends. The authors prepared the TCRbeta library with unique molecular identifiers. TCRdb re-called the PCR reads through MiXCR, storing one row per CDR3 protein. The sample has approximately 650,000 distinct CDR3 sequences; around 13% are singletons. Turning to this clonotype: No antigen is known for it.

Findings of the study overall: Where alpha-beta T cells came from about two months after transplant was reportedly several hundred expanded graft clones. Diversity and T-cell counts at one year after transplant derived mostly from new T cells.

V usage is TRBV3-1 and J usage is TRBJ2-3; D may be TRBD2 (5 bases). This clonotype originated in a girl aged 2 to 10 with congenital amegakaryocytic thrombocytopenia, due to receive a stem cell transplant. Sample: PBMCs, taken before TCRalphabeta/CD19-depleted stem cell transplant. The CDR3 spells CASSQDGGSTDTQYF. The CDR3 DNA is TGTGCCAGCAGCCAAGATGGCGGGAGCACAGATACGCAGTATTTT.